The 12 T cell receptor beta chains reported below all come from one sample, sequenced in a study of T cells in Graves' hyperthyroidism and ophthalmopathy. RNA transcripts served as the template for amplifying TCR beta CDR3 regions. With the HTBI primer set, the TCR CDR3 went through a first round of RT-PCR. TCRdb independently ran MiXCR on the multiplex PCR reads; one entry per CDR3 protein. The profile shows around 600,000 distinct CDR3 sequences, 15% to 20% of them singletons. Sequencing was performed on blood. The receptors originated from a woman between 40 and 55 years old with Graves' ophthalmopathy.

A word on this clonotype: This may be a read error, as it is one base from a much larger clone. The chain is built from TRBV2 and TRBJ2-3; D is unresolved. Germline assignment: CDR1 SNHLY and CDR2 FYNNEI. CDR3 length equals 12 residues. CDR3 DNA sequence: TGTGCCAGCAGGGGCCGCACAGATGCGCAGTATTTT. It encodes CASRGRTDAQYF.

This clonotype was observed many times. V gene TRBV2 combines with J gene TRBJ1-1; no firm D call. V was cut by 6 bases and J by 1 base, with 12 bases left in between. Germline CDR1 reads SNHLY; CDR2 reads FYNNEI. This CDR3 is built from 14 residues. DNA for the CDR3: TGTGCCAGCAGACGGGTGACGGGGAACACTGAAGCTTTCTTT. Its protein is CASRRVTGNTEAFF. Complete variable domain (other parts from reference TRBV2 and TRBJ1-1): EPEVTQTPSHQVTQMGQEVILRCVPISNHLYFYWYRQILGQKVEFLVSFYNNEISEKSEIFDDQFSVERPDGSNFTLKIRSTKLEDSAMYFCASRRVTGNTEAFFGQGTRLTVV.

In its sample, this clonotype was seen a few times. For the CDR3, the DNA is TGTGCCAGCAGTTCCCCTTTTATTCGGGATACGCAGTATTTT. Translation gives CASSSPFIRDTQYF. V gene TRBV6-5 combines with J gene TRBJ2-3, with no clear D. The CDR3 consists of 14 residues. Trimming pared 4 bases from V and 6 bases from J, leaving 14 bases between. Per the germline V gene, CDR1 is MNHEY and CDR2 is SVGAGI.

This clonotype was found many times. The chain has TRBV2 and TRBJ2-7; D possibly corresponds to TRBD1 (5 bases). In germline, CDR1 is SNHLY, CDR2 FYNNEI. The ends were cut back, 8 bases at V and 4 bases at J, with 9 bases in the middle. The CDR3 sequence is 11 residues long. CDR3 region: CASGHGYEQYF. Here the CDR3 DNA reads TGTGCCAGCGGACACGGATACGAGCAGTACTTC.

This clonotype was seen a handful of times. This chain joins TRBV7-6 and TRBJ2-1; D is perhaps TRBD2 (6 bases). Trimming removed 2 bases from V and 4 bases from J, with 12 bases in between. Looked up from germline, CDR1 is SGHVS and CDR2 is FNYEAQ. The CDR3 runs to 15 residues. CDR3 residues: CASSLFAGLYNEQFF. The CDR3 bases are TGTGCCAGCAGCTTATTTGCGGGATTATACAATGAGCAGTTCTTC.

The chain recombines TRBV19 with TRBJ2-2; 8 nucleotides agree with TRBD1. The CDR3 spans 13 residues. Germline lookup yields CDR1 LNHDA and CDR2 SQIVND (reference sequence). V shed 9 bases and J 7 bases; nucleotides not matched to a gene: 7. This CDR3 reads CASTGQANGELFF. In DNA form, the CDR3 reads TGTGCCAGCACGGGACAGGCTAACGGGGAGCTGTTTTTT.

This clonotype was counted at least ten times. V and J are TRBV27 and TRBJ1-3; no firm D call. The CDR3 spans 15 residues. Trimming shortened V by 5 bases and J by 3 bases, and 14 bases separated the two germline ends. The V gene's germline CDR1 is MNHEY and CDR2 SMNVEV (reference sequence). CDR3 residues: CASSPLPWDGNTIYF. CDR3 coding DNA: TGTGCCAGCAGTCCTCTGCCCTGGGATGGAAACACCATATATTTT.

The chain joins TRBV27 to TRBJ2-5; tentative D call: TRBD2 (5 bases). This CDR3 has 15 residues. Deletions cut 5 bases from V and 0 bases from J, with 13 bases between. In germline, CDR1 is MNHEY, CDR2 SMNVEV (reference sequence). The CDR3 DNA reads TGTGCCAGCAGTACCTACCGGGAAGACCAAGAGACCCAGTACTTC. Translating it yields CASSTYREDQETQYF.

This clonotype was counted at least ten times. The CDR3 DNA is TGTGCCAGCAGCCCTTGGACTAGCGGGGGACCCGGGGAGCTGTTTTTT. Translated: CASSPWTSGGPGELFF. The chain has TRBV11-1 and TRBJ2-2, with 13 positions matching TRBD2. Unmatched junction bases numbered 6, after V lost 5 bases and J lost 6 bases. This CDR3 spans 16 amino acids. Per germline, CDR1 SGHAT and CDR2 FQDESV (reference sequence).

At least ten counts were recorded for this clonotype. The chain has TRBV5-1 and TRBJ2-3, with D uncertain. V lost 4 bases and J 3 bases, leaving 12 bases between the germline ends. There are 14 residues in the CDR3. Germline lookup yields CDR1 SGHRS and CDR2 YFSETQ. The CDR3 region is CASSPRARTDTQYF. The CDR3 DNA follows: TGCGCCAGCAGCCCCCGGGCCAGAACAGATACGCAGTATTTT.

This clonotype appeared many times. V is TRBV20-1 and J is TRBJ1-6; tentatively, D is TRBD1 (6 bases). This CDR3 comprises 15 residues. The V gene's germline CDR1 is DFQATT and CDR2 SNEGSKA (reference sequence). With 0 bases removed from V and 10 bases from J, the gap between germline ends came to 16 bases. Written as DNA, the CDR3 is TGCAGTGCTAGAGATCGACAGGCAAGTGAATCACCCCTCCACTTT. This translates into CSARDRQASESPLHF.

This clonotype has at least ten counts. The J gene is TRBJ2-3, the V gene TRBV2; TRBD2 aligns across 12 bases. J was trimmed by 2 bases and V by 7 bases; bases with no gene match: 4. The V gene's germline CDR1 is SNHLY and CDR2 FYNNEI. The CDR3 contains 15 residues. In DNA form, the CDR3 reads TGTGCCAGCAACGGACTAGCGGGAAACACAGATACGCAGTATTTT. Its protein product is CASNGLAGNTDTQYF.